The TCR beta chain described here comes from a study of cytomegalovirus exposure and HLA in healthy donors. Points from the study as a whole: Cytomegalovirus-associated status was assigned to approximately 160 TCR beta chains. Relative to the approximately 680-donor mean, N-insertions were reportedly fewer in an Asian-associated ancestry cluster in a later analysis.

The PCR made use of 60 Vbeta and 13 Jbeta primers. Data came from immunoSEQ multiplex PCR; TCRdb stores just in-frame clones and leaves some out. Of some 38,000 clones listed, 53% were seen once; the top ten hold roughly 6.2%. Comment on this clone: What it binds is unknown.

V shed 10 bases, J shed 4 bases, and the junction held 8 bases outside the gene matches. The CDR3 extends over 14 amino acids. CDR1 and CDR2 (germline): SGHVS, FQNEAQ. The chain uses TRBV7-8 and TRBJ1-2; 11 bases are a match to TRBD1. The source of this sequence is a woman aged 40 to 50 in good health and CMV-seropositive. The sample comprised PBMCs. The CDR3 region is CATEGTGGGYGYTF. Here the CDR3 DNA reads TGTGCCACCGAAGGGACAGGGGGAGGCTATGGCTACACCTTC.